These 29 T cell receptor beta chains came from one sample sequenced in a study of shared clonotypes between healthy human individuals. TCRdb keeps only in-frame clones here, not all; method: immunoSEQ multiplex PCR. Of over 850,000 clones listed, approximately 78% were seen once; the top ten hold roughly 0.57%. Sequencing was carried out using memory CD4+ T cells from PBMCs. Subset of the sample: CD45RA-negative fraction. The source is a man aged 18 to 30 in good health. Some clones in this sample may be carry-over from other donors' samples.

About this clone itself: This could be a read error, since a much larger clone is one nucleotide away. V and J are TRBV18 and TRBJ2-1, with D perhaps being TRBD1 or TRBD2 (5 bases each). This CDR3 spans 14 amino acids. Germline V gene data show CDR1 as KGHSH and CDR2 as LQKENI. This CDR3 is CASSERAGPREQLF. In DNA form, the CDR3 reads TGTGCCAGCTCAGAAAGGGCAGGCCCCAGGGAGCAGCTCTTC.

This rearrangement joins TRBV30 to TRBJ2-7, with 12 bases lining up with TRBD1. This CDR3 spans 14 amino acids. The germline gives CDR1 GTSNPN, CDR2 SVGIG (reference sequence). After removal of 4 bases from V and 3 bases from J, the junction contained 4 bases not matched to a gene. CDR3 region: CAWTGTGGSYEQYF. DNA of the CDR3: TGTGCCTGGACGGGGACAGGGGGCAGCTACGAGCAGTACTTC.

The V and J genes are TRBV28 and TRBJ2-2; D is unclear. V lost 4 bases to trimming and J lost 2 bases, with 5 bases between them. The CDR3 has 13 residues. Germline loops: CDR1 MDHEN, CDR2 SYDVKM. CDR3 sequence: CASSSDNTGELFF. CDR3 DNA sequence: TGTGCCAGCAGTTCGGACAACACCGGGGAGCTGTTTTTT.

This clone has ten or more counts. The sample has other DNA sequences that encode this CDR3 too. This chain joins TRBV5-1 and TRBJ2-2, with D hard to call. This CDR3 region has 14 residues. Trimming shortened V by 0 bases and J by 1 base, and 4 bases separated the two germline ends. The germline V gene encodes CDR1 SGHRS and CDR2 YFSETQ. The CDR3 loop is CASSLVLNTGELFF. The CDR3 DNA reads TGCGCCAGCAGCTTGGTTCTGAACACCGGGGAGCTGTTTTTT. Variable domain in full (rest from reference TRBV5-1 and TRBJ2-2): KAGVTQTPRYLIKTRGQQVTLSCSPISGHRSVSWYQQTPGQGLQFLFEYFSETQRNKGNFPGRFSGRQFSNSRSEMNVSTLELGDSALYLCASSLVLNTGELFFGEGSRLTVL.

J is TRBJ2-5 and V is TRBV11-2; D is ambiguous. The germline V gene encodes CDR1 SGHAT and CDR2 FQNNGV. Trimming pared 3 bases from V and 5 bases from J, leaving 7 bases between. The CDR3 runs 12 residues. CDR3 DNA: TGTGCCAGCAGCTTTTATGGGGAGACCCAGTACTTC. Translation gives CASSFYGETQYF.

This rearrangement joins TRBV6-4 to TRBJ2-7; D is uncertain. Germline V gene data show CDR1 as MRHNA and CDR2 as SNTAGT. The ends were cut back, 3 bases at V and 6 bases at J, with 3 bases in the middle. There are 10 residues in the CDR3. The CDR3 loop is CASSDSEQYF. The CDR3 DNA is TGTGCCAGCAGTGATTCCGAGCAGTACTTC.

This rearrangement joins TRBV5-6 to TRBJ2-1; TRBD2 matches at 8 bases. The CDR3 is 12 amino acids. Trimming at V came to 3 bases and at J to 14 bases, leaving 7 bases not matched to a gene. Germline loops: CDR1 SGHDT, CDR2 YYEEEE. The CDR3 reads CASSSRTSSKFF. The CDR3 DNA is TGTGCCAGCAGCTCCAGGACTAGCTCTAAGTTCTTC.

The J gene is TRBJ1-1, the V gene TRBV2; maybe TRBD1 (5 bases). V was trimmed by 10 bases and J by 0 bases, leaving 15 bases between them. From germline, CDR1 is SNHLY and CDR2 FYNNEI. CDR3 length: 14 residues. The CDR3 nucleotides are TGTGCCACTCGGGACGGGCCATTGAACACTGAAGCTTTCTTT. Encoded protein: CATRDGPLNTEAFF.

The genes are TRBV7-8 and TRBJ1-1; D is ambiguous. The CDR3 consists of 13 residues. The V end was cut by 5 bases, the J end by 4 bases, with 11 bases between. Germline V lookup: CDR1 SGHVS, CDR2 FQNEAQ. In nucleotides, the CDR3 is TGTGCCAGCAGCCCCACCCTCCCCACTGAAGCTTTCTTT. Protein: CASSPTLPTEAFF. The whole variable domain, filled in from reference TRBV7-8 and TRBJ1-1, reads GAGVSQSPRYKVAKRGQDVALRCDPISGHVSLFWYQQALGQGPEFLTYFQNEAQLDKSGLPSDRFFAERPEGSVSTLKIQRTQQEDSAVYLCASSPTLPTEAFFGQGTRLTVV.

Written as DNA, the CDR3 is TGTGCCAGCAGTCCCGGCCCGTATGGCTACACCTTC. Its translation: CASSPGPYGYTF. The chain is built from TRBV6-5 and TRBJ1-2; D gene ambiguous. This CDR3 spans 12 amino acids. In germline, CDR1 is MNHEY, CDR2 SVGAGI. V lost 5 bases, J lost 5 bases, and 9 bases lay in between.

This sequence joins TRBV19 and TRBJ1-2, with D possibly matching TRBD1 (5 bases). Trimming took off 3 bases at V and 5 bases at J, with 10 bases between the two ends. The CDR3 extends over 13 amino acids. Germline loops: CDR1 LNHDA, CDR2 SQIVND (reference sequence). CDR3 in amino acids: CASSMGRRYGYTF. CDR3 DNA: TGTGCCAGTAGTATGGGGCGTCGGTATGGCTACACCTTC.

This clone was detected only once. The chain couples TRBV11-2 to TRBJ1-3, with 7 bases lining up with TRBD1. CDR1 and CDR2 (germline): SGHAT, FQNNGV. With 5 bases clipped from V and 4 bases from J, the junction kept 8 bases outside the gene matches. The CDR3 consists of 15 residues. The CDR3 is CASSVSSGGGNTIYF. In DNA, the CDR3 is TGTGCCAGCAGCGTTTCGTCAGGGGGAGGAAACACCATATATTTT.

The chain employs TRBV15 and TRBJ1-5, with TRBD1 matching 11 bases. With V trimmed by 7 bases and J by 4 bases, 18 bases remained unmatched. Germline CDR1 and CDR2: LNHNV and YYDKDF (reference sequence). The CDR3 is 19 residues long. CDR3 region: CATTKSGQGGLLWNQPQHF. The CDR3 DNA sequence: TGTGCCACCACCAAATCGGGACAGGGGGGCCTTTTATGGAATCAGCCCCAGCATTTT.

The rearrangement uses TRBV30 and TRBJ1-1; D remains ambiguous. CDR3 length equals 15 residues. V shed 5 bases and J shed 0 bases, with 16 bases lying between them. Germline V gene lookup returns CDR1 GTSNPN and CDR2 SVGIG (reference sequence). CDR3 nucleotide sequence: TGTGCCTGGGCCCCCCCGGTGGGGATGAACACTGAAGCTTTCTTT. Amino acid sequence: CAWAPPVGMNTEAFF.

The chain employs TRBV5-1 and TRBJ2-3; tentatively, D is TRBD2 (5 bases). The CDR3 has 13 amino acids. V was trimmed by 4 bases and J by 7 bases, leaving 13 bases between them. Germline assignment: CDR1 SGHRS and CDR2 YFSETQ. The CDR3 DNA sequence: TGCGCCAGCAGCGACCTGCCGGGAAATACGCAGTATTTT. Translation: CASSDLPGNTQYF.

Regarding this clone: The same CDR3 is also encoded by other DNA sequences in this sample. The rearrangement joins TRBV28 to TRBJ2-3, with D maybe TRBD2 (6 bases). This CDR3 is built from 14 residues. The V gene lost 5 bases and the J gene lost 1 base, with 10 bases spanning the gap. Per the germline V gene, CDR1 is MDHEN and CDR2 is SYDVKM. CDR3 loop: CASSLAGRTDTQYF. CDR3 DNA sequence: TGTGCCAGCAGTCTCGCGGGGCGCACAGATACGCAGTATTTT.

This chain joins TRBV9 and TRBJ2-2; 8 nucleotides line up with TRBD1. The CDR3 sequence is 18 residues long. V shed 0 bases and J 3 bases; nucleotides not matched to a gene: 10. The germline CDR1 and CDR2 sequences are SGDLS and YYNGEE. The CDR3 protein is CASSVAPPGGEDTGELFF. In DNA, the CDR3 is TGTGCCAGCAGCGTAGCTCCTCCAGGGGGCGAGGACACCGGGGAGCTGTTTTTT.

This clone was detected only a few times. The chain has TRBV25-1 and TRBJ2-1; D gene uncertain. The germline gives CDR1 MGHDK, CDR2 SYGVNS. There are 11 residues in the CDR3. Trimming took 4 bases from V and 10 from J, leaving 8 bases between them. This chain's CDR3 is CASSALLEQFF. The CDR3, as DNA: TGTGCCAGCAGTGCACTTCTCGAGCAGTTCTTC.

The chain uses TRBV30 and TRBJ1-2, with 10 nucleotides matching TRBD1. V dropped 5 bases and J dropped 4; count of bases not matched to a gene: 4. The CDR3 extends over 13 amino acids. Per germline, CDR1 GTSNPN and CDR2 SVGIG (reference sequence). CDR3 sequence reads: CAWRRDRGYGYTF. CDR3 DNA: TGTGCCTGGCGCCGGGACAGGGGCTATGGCTACACCTTC.

This clone was counted a single time. CDR3 DNA: TGCGCCAGCAGCCAGGCGCCGACAGGGAGCCCCTACGAGCAGTACTTC. Translated: CASSQAPTGSPYEQYF. The chain couples TRBV4-3 to TRBJ2-7; the match to TRBD1 covers 7 bases. Germline values: CDR1 LGHNA, CDR2 YSLEER. Unmatched junction bases numbered 10, after V lost 3 bases and J lost 2 bases. This CDR3 has 16 amino acids.

The chain recombines TRBV5-1 with TRBJ2-2, with 8 bases lining up with TRBD1. The CDR3 extends over 16 amino acids. J lost 4 bases, V lost 4 bases, and 9 bases had no gene match. Germline CDR1 SGHRS, CDR2 YFSETQ. CDR3 loop: CASSLRQGLGTGELFF. The CDR3 region has the DNA TGCGCCAGCAGCCTAAGACAGGGGCTGGGCACCGGGGAGCTGTTTTTT.

This chain uses TRBV7-9 with TRBJ2-2; 8 bases line up with TRBD1. The CDR3 runs 15 residues. The germline V gene has CDR1 SEHNR and CDR2 FQNEAQ (reference sequence). The junction had 6 bases not matched to a gene; V was cut back by 5 bases and J by 4 bases. The CDR3 nucleotides are TGTGCCAGCAGCAGCTGGGACAGGTCCACCGGGGAGCTGTTTTTT. Its protein product is CASSSWDRSTGELFF.

This CDR3 reads CASSIGAGGVYTEAFF. The DNA for the CDR3 is TGTGCCAGTAGTATAGGGGCAGGGGGCGTGTACACTGAAGCTTTCTTT. The chain recombines TRBV19 with TRBJ1-1; 8 bases agree with TRBD1. The CDR3 has 16 amino acids. The germline V gene has CDR1 LNHDA and CDR2 SQIVND (reference sequence). Trimming cost V 1 base and J 3 bases; bases outside gene matches: 7.

The chain carries TRBV19 and TRBJ2-2, with D hard to call. The CDR3 contains 12 residues. Trimming cost V 10 bases and J 5 bases, with 11 bases left between them. CDR1 is LNHDA, CDR2 SQIVND, per germline (reference sequence). In nucleotides, the CDR3 is TGTGCCACTTCACCGGTAACCGGGGAGCTGTTTTTT. Translation gives CATSPVTGELFF.

The rearrangement uses TRBV4-1 and TRBJ2-6; 10 positions agree with TRBD1. Germline CDR1 MGHRA, CDR2 YSYEKL. This CDR3 has 22 amino acids. With V trimmed by 1 base and J by 0 bases, 15 bases remained unmatched. The CDR3 loop reads CASSQVLVWGQGLYSGANVLTF. The DNA for the CDR3 is TGCGCCAGCAGCCAAGTTCTTGTATGGGGACAGGGGCTCTACTCTGGGGCCAACGTCCTGACTTTC.

This chain joins TRBV5-4 and TRBJ2-7; 7 bases fit TRBD1. The J segment lost 2 bases and the V segment lost 4 bases, leaving 9 bases of the junction unmatched. This CDR3 is built from 15 residues. CDR1 and CDR2 (germline): SGHNT, YYREEE (reference sequence). CDR3 DNA sequence: TGTGCCAGCAGCGCCGGACAGGTAAAAACCTACGAGCAGTACTTC. Protein sequence: CASSAGQVKTYEQYF.

A single count supports this clone. This sequence joins TRBV10-1 and TRBJ2-1; D unclear. The V gene's germline CDR1 is WNHNN and CDR2 SYGVQD (reference sequence). This CDR3 region has 15 residues. Between the trimmed V and J ends, which lost 2 bases and 7 bases, there was a span of 15 bases. The CDR3 bases are TGCGCCAGCAGTGAGATGATCTCACATCCTAATGAGCAGTTCTTC. This encodes CASSEMISHPNEQFF.

CDR3 DNA sequence: TGTGCCAGCAGCTTATATGGGACTAGCCAGGCCGGGGAGCTGTTTTTT. Encoded protein: CASSLYGTSQAGELFF. J is TRBJ2-2 and V is TRBV7-9, with TRBD2 matching 9 bases. Trimming removed 2 bases from V and 6 bases from J; junction bases left unmatched: 7. Germline lookup yields CDR1 SEHNR and CDR2 FQNEAQ (reference sequence). The CDR3 extends over 16 amino acids.

V is TRBV4-2 and J is TRBJ2-3; D not certain. This CDR3 region has 13 residues. Germline-derived CDR1 and CDR2 are LGHNA and YNFKEQ. V lost 8 bases to trimming and J lost 4 bases, with 13 bases between them. The CDR3 nucleotides read TGTGCCAGCTCAACCCCGGATGCAGATACGCAGTATTTT. Its translation: CASSTPDADTQYF.